This T cell receptor beta chain emerged from a study of blood T cell repertoires in COVID-19. Study overall: Sites in the United States, Italy and Spain provided acute and convalescent COVID-19 samples. PBMCs, B-cell-depleted T cells, or T cells provided the cDNA or gDNA that made up the material.

This CDR3 comprises 16 residues. V trimming: 2 bases; J trimming: 5 bases; junction bases outside the gene matches: 9. Germline V lookup: CDR1 SNHLY, CDR2 FYNNEI. In the authors' methods: Reference gene primers were amplified, and this amplification served to estimate nucleated cell counts. TCRdb keeps only in-frame clones here, not all; method: immunoSEQ multiplex PCR. V and J calls and clone size are those listed in that table; D and trimming were worked out from the DNA. Here the sample spans over 300,000 clones, roughly 90% being singletons. The source is a man aged 40-49 years with acute or convalescent COVID-19. The chain joins TRBV2 to TRBJ1-1, with 9 bases identical to TRBD1. Material for sequencing was peripheral blood. Here the CDR3 reads CASSEFSPGTGTEAFF. The CDR3 DNA is TGTGCCAGCAGTGAATTTAGTCCCGGGACAGGGACTGAAGCTTTCTTT.